The clone carrying this T cell receptor (beta chain) was observed many times. The time point here: persistent/refractory GD, antithyroid drugs over 5 years with positive TRAb. RNA extracted from PBMCs served as the sequencing template. These data come from a study of regulatory T cells in long-lasting Graves disease. The TCR beta library used iRepertoire HTBI primers with Arm-PCR amplification of CDR3. TCRdb re-called the multiplex PCR reads with MiXCR, one entry per CDR3 protein. Here the sample spans more than 300,000 distinct CDR3 sequences, around 19% being singletons. CDR1 is SGHAT, CDR2 FQNNGV, per germline. Losses at the gene ends were 1 base for V and 0 bases for J; bases not matched to a gene: 6. The CDR3 covers 18 residues.

The sample consisted of peripheral blood mononuclear cells (PBMCs), taken when the disease was refractory, from a patient treated with antithyroid drugs. V is TRBV11-2 and J is TRBJ1-6; TRBD1 aligns across 7 bases. The source is a female donor with Graves disease. The CDR3 DNA sequence: TGTGCCAGCAGCTTAGTCGGGACAGATGGCTCCTATAATTCACCCCTCCACTTT. Protein product: CASSLVGTDGSYNSPLHF.